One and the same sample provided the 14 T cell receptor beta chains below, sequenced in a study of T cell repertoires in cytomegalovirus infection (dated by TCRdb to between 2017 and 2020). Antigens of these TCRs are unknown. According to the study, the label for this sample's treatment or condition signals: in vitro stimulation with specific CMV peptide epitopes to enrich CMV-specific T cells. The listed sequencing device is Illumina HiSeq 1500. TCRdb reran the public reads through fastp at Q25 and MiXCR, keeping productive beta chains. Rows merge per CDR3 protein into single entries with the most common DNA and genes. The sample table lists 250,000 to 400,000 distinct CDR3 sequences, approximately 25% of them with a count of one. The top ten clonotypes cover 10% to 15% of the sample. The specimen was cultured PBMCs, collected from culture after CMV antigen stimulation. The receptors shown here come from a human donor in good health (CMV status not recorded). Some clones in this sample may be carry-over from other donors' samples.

For the CDR3, the DNA is TGTGCCAGCAGCTTTACCGGAGGGCCGAACACTGAAGCTTTCTTT. Translating it yields CASSFTGGPNTEAFF. V gene TRBV7-9 combines with J gene TRBJ1-1, with no clear D. CDR3 length: 15 amino acids. V was trimmed by 3 bases and J by 1 base, leaving 12 bases between them. From germline, CDR1 is SEHNR and CDR2 FQNEAQ (reference sequence).

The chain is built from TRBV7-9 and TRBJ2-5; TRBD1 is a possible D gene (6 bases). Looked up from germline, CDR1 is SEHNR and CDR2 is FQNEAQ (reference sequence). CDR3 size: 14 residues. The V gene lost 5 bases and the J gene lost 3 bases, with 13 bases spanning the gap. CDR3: CASSPKTGKETQYF. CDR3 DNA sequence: TGTGCCAGCAGCCCAAAGACAGGAAAAGAGACCCAGTACTTC. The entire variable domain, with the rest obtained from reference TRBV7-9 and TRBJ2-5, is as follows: DTGVSQNPRHKITKRGQNVTFRCDPISEHNRLYWYRQTLGQGPEFLTYFQNEAQLEKSRLLSDRFSAERPKGSFSTLEIQRTEQGDSAMYLCASSPKTGKETQYFGPGTRLLVL.

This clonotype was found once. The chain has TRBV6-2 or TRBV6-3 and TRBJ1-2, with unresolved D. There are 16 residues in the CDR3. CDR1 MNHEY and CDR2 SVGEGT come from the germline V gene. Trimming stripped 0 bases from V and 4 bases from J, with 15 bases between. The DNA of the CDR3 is TGTGCCAGCAGTTACTCCCTCGTGGCCGGCATCTATGGCTACACCTTC. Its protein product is CASSYSLVAGIYGYTF.

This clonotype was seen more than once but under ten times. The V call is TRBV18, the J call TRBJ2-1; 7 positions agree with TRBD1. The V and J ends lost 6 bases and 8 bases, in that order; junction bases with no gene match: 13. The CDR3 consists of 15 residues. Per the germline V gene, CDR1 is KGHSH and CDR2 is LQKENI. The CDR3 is CASSFLSGGKDEQFF. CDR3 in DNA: TGTGCCAGCTCCTTTTTGTCAGGGGGTAAAGATGAGCAGTTCTTC.

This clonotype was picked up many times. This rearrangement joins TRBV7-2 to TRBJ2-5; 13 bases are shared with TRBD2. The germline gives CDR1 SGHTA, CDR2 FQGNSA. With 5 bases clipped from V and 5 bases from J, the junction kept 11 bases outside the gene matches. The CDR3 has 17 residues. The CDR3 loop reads CASSRGLAGEFGETQYF. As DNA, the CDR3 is TGTGCCAGCAGCCGAGGACTAGCGGGAGAGTTTGGGGAGACCCAGTACTTC.

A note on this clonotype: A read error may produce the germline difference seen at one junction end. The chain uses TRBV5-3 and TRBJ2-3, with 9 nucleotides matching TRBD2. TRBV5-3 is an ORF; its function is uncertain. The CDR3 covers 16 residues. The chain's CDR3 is CASSLSAGGPTDTQYF. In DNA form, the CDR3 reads TGTGCCAGCAGCTTGAGTGCGGGAGGGCCAACAGATACGCAGTATTTT.

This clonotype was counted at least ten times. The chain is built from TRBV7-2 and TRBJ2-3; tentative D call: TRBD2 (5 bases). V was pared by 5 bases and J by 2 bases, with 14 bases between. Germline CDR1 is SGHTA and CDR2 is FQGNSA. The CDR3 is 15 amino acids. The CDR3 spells CASSPSPGFTDTQYF. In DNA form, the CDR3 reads TGTGCCAGCAGCCCCTCCCCGGGATTCACAGATACGCAGTATTTT.

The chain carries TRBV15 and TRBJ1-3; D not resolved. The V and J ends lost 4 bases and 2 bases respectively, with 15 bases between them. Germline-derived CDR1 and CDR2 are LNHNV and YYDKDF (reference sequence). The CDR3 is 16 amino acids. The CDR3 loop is CATSIGGFSTGNTIYF. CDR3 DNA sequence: TGTGCCACCAGCATAGGTGGTTTTTCCACTGGAAACACCATATATTTT. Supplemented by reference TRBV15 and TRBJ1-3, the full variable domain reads DAMVIQNPRYQVTQFGKPVTLSCSQTLNHNVMYWYQQKSSQAPKLLFHYYDKDFNNEADTPDNFQSRRPNTSFCFLDIRSPGLGDTAMYLCATSIGGFSTGNTIYFGEGSWLTVV.

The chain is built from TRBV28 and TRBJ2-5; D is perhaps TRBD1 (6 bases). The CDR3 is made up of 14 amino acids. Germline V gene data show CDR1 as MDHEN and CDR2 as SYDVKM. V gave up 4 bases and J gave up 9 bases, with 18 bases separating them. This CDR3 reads CASSSPAVGAAQYF. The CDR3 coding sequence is TGTGCCAGCAGTTCACCCGCGGTGGGGGCGGCCCAGTACTTC.

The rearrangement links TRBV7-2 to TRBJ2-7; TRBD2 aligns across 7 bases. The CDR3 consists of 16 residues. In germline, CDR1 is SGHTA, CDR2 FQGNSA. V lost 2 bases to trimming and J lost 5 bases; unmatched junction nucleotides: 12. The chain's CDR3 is CASSLPPGGSGNEQYF. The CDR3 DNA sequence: TGTGCCAGCAGCTTACCACCCGGGGGGTCCGGCAACGAGCAGTACTTC. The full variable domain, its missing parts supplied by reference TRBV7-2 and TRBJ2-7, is GAGVSQSPSNKVTEKGKDVELRCDPISGHTALYWYRQSLGQGLEFLIYFQGNSAPDKSGLPSDRFSAERTGGSVSTLTIQRTQQEDSAVYLCASSLPPGGSGNEQYFGPGTRLTVT.

CDR3 DNA: TGTGCCAGTCATATCTTGGGTGGAAACACCATATATTTT. Its protein product is CASHILGGNTIYF. The rearrangement links TRBV19 to TRBJ1-3, with no clear D. V lost 8 bases, J lost 3 bases, and 11 bases lay in between. Per germline, CDR1 LNHDA and CDR2 SQIVND (reference sequence). This CDR3 has 13 amino acids.

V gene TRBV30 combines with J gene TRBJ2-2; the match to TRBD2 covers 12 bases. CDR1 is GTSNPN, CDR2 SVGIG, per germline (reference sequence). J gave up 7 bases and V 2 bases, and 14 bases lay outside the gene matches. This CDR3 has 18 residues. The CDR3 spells CAWSQVVLAGGPYGELFF. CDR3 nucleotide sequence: TGTGCCTGGAGTCAAGTGGTGCTAGCGGGAGGGCCGTACGGGGAGCTGTTTTTT. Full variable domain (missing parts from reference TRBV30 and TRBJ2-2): SQTIHQWPATLVQPVGSPLSLECTVEGTSNPNLYWYRQAAGRGLQLLFYSVGIGQISSEVPQNLSASRPQDRQFILSSKKLLLSDSGFYLCAWSQVVLAGGPYGELFFGEGSRLTVL.

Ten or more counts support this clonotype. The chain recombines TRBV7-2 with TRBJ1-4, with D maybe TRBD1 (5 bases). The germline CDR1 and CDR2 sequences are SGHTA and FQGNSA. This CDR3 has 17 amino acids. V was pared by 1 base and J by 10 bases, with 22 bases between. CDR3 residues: CASSLDFGTSSLGKLFF. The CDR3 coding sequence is TGTGCCAGCAGCTTAGACTTCGGGACGTCTTCTCTGGGAAAACTGTTTTTT.

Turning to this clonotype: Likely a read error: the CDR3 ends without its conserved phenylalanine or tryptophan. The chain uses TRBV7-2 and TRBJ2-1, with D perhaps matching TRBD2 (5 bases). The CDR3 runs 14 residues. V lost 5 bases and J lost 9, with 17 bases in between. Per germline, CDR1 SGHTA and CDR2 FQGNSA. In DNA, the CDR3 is TGTGCCAGCAGCGTAGAAGCCTTGAGCGGTGAGCAGTTCGTC. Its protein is CASSVEALSGEQFV.